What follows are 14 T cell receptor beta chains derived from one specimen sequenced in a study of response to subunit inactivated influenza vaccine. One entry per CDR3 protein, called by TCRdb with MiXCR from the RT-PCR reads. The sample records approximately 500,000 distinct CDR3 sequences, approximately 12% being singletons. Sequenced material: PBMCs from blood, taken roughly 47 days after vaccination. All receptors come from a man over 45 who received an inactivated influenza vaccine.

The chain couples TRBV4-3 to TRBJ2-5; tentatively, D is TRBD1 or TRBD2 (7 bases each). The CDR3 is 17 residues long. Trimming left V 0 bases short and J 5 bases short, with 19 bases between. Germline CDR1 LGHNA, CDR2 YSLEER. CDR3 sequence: CASSQDWEGAAFETQYF. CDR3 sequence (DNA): TGCGCCAGCAGCCAAGATTGGGAGGGGGCCGCGTTCGAGACCCAGTACTTC.

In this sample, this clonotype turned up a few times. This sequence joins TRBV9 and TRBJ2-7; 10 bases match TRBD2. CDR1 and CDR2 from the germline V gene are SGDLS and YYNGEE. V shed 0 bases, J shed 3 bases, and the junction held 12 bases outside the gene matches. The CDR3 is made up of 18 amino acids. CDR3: CASSVAGNLASGSYEQYF. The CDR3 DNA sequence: TGTGCCAGCAGCGTAGCCGGAAATCTGGCTAGCGGGAGCTACGAGCAGTACTTC.

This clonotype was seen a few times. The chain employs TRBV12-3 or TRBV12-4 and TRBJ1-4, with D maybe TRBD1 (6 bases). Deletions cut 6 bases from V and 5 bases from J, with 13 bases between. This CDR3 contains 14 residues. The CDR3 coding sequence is TGTGCCAGCAGCTTTGACAGGAACAATGAAAAACTGTTTTTT. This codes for CASSFDRNNEKLFF.

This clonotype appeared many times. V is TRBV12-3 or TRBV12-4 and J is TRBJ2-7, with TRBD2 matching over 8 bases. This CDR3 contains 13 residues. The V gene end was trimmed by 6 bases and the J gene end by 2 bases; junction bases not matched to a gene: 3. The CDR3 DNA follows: TGTGCCAGCAGCCGAGCGGGAGCCTACGAGCAGTACTTC. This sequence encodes CASSRAGAYEQYF.

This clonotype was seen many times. In DNA form, the CDR3 reads TGCAGTGCTAGCGCGCAGGCAGACAATCAGCCCCAGCATTTT. Translating it yields CSASAQADNQPQHF. The chain has TRBV20-1 and TRBJ1-5; D gene ambiguous. Germline V gives CDR1 DFQATT, CDR2 SNEGSKA (reference sequence). The CDR3 is made up of 14 amino acids. V dropped 3 bases and J dropped 3 bases, with 12 bases sitting between them.

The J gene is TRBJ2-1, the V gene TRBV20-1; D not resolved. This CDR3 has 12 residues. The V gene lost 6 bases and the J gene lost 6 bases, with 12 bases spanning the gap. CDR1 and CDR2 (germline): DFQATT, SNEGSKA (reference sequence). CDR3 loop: CSASPGSNEQFF. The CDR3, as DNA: TGCAGTGCCTCCCCCGGGTCCAATGAGCAGTTCTTC.

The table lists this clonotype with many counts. The CDR3 bases are TGTGCCACCAGTGATGCGTGGGACAATGAGCAGTTCTTC. As protein: CATSDAWDNEQFF. The chain uses TRBV24-1 and TRBJ2-1; D unclear. Trimming stripped 3 bases from V and 5 bases from J, with 7 bases between. The germline CDR1 and CDR2 sequences are KGHDR and SFDVKD. This CDR3 is built from 13 residues.

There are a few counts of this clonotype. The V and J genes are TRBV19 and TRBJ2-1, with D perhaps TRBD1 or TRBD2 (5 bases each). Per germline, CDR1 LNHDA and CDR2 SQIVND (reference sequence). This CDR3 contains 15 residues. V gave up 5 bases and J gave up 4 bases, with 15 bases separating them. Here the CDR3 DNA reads TGTGCCAGTAGTCCGGGACCCAGAAATTACAATGAGCAGTTCTTC. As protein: CASSPGPRNYNEQFF.

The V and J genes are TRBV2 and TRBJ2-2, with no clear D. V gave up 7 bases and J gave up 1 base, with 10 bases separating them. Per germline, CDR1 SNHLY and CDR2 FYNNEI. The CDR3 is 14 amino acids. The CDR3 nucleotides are TGTGCCAGCAATGGCCTCGAGAACACCGGGGAGCTGTTTTTT. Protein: CASNGLENTGELFF.

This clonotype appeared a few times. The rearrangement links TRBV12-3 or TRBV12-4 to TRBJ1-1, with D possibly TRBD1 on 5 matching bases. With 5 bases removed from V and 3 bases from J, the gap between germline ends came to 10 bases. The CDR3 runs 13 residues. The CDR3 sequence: CASSRQTHTEAFF. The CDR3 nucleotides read TGTGCCAGCAGTAGACAGACGCACACTGAAGCTTTCTTT.

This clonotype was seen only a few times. This CDR3 is CSARSRDSQETQYF. The DNA of the CDR3 is TGCAGTGCTAGATCCCGGGACTCACAAGAGACCCAGTACTTC. This chain links TRBV20-1 with TRBJ2-5, with a possible D match to TRBD2 (6 bases). Per the germline V gene, CDR1 is DFQATT and CDR2 is SNEGSKA (reference sequence). The CDR3 contains 14 residues. Trimming shortened V by 2 bases and J by 2 bases, and 12 bases separated the two germline ends.

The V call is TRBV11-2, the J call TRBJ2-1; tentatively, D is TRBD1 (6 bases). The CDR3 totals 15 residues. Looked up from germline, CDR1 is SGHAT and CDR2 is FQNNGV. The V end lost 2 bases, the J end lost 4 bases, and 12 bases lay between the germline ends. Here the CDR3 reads CASSLSVTGYNEQFF. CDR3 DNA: TGTGCCAGCAGCTTAAGTGTTACAGGGTACAATGAGCAGTTCTTC.

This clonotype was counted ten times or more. The CDR3 nucleotides are TGTGCCATCAGGAGCTCTGGGGCCAACGTCCTGACTTTC. It encodes CAIRSSGANVLTF. This sequence joins TRBV10-3 and TRBJ2-6, with D uncertain. V was cut by 6 bases and J by 0 bases, with 3 bases left in between. Germline CDR1 is ENHRY and CDR2 is SYGVKD. CDR3 length: 13 amino acids.

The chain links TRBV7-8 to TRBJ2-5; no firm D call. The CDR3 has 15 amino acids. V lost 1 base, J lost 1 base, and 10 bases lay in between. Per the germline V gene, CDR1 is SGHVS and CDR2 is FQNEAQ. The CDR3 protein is CASSLDDRSQETQYF. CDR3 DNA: TGTGCCAGCAGCTTAGACGACCGAAGCCAAGAGACCCAGTACTTC.